The entry below gives a single TCR beta chain sequence along with its context. This clone was detected only a few times. What antigen it recognizes has not been identified. The record has no base qualities; no much larger clone is one base away. There are 12 amino acids in the CDR3, from cysteine to phenylalanine inclusive. Of all the DNA, just the CDR3 is kept, 36 bases in frame from base 1. From the germline V gene, CDR1 is SGHVS and CDR2 is FNYEAQ. The V and J ends are trimmed by 2 bases and 8 bases, leaving 6 bases between them. The data belong to a study of beta chain features in type 1 diabetes (dated by TCRdb to 2016 to 2018). Background for the entire study: Mean age, gender distribution, total cell number and subset yield were not different between patients and healthy donors. A total of approximately 100 million sorted cells were examined across all samples, and the number of cells per subset was strongly correlated with RNA yield. In the study, recently diagnosed type 1 diabetes patients and matched healthy donors were compared on the TCRB repertoires of their sorted circulating CD4+ T cell subsets. Naive and central memory subsets were obtained from all 30 or so donors, but regulatory and stem cell-like memory subsets were isolated from only 8 patients and roughly eight healthy donors.

A single peripheral blood draw of around 0.11 L on average was collected from each donor into heparinised tubes. Naive, central memory, regulatory and stem cell-like memory CD4+ T cells were sorted on a BD FACSAria II using a panel including CD45RO, CCR7, CD25, CD127, CD95 and CD27. All sorted populations exceeded 95% purity. PBMCs were isolated immediately by Lymphoprep density gradient centrifugation and stained directly without culture. So that batch effects would be minimized, each experiment stained and sorted samples in pairs, pairing one healthy donor with one patient. What the study reported, not specific to this receptor: Sequencing cDNA rather than genomic DNA could over-represent highly expressing activated cells, although activation and CD3 levels did not differ between groups. HLA sub-analyses involved small numbers of individuals, so any influence of HLA type on TCRB rearrangement remained unresolved. PCR might favor shorter templates, but patient and control samples were amplified and corrected together, so any skew would affect both groups equally. The naive, central memory and regulatory TCRB repertoires appeared to resemble one another more closely among patients than among healthy donors. In all four CD4+ subsets, TCRB CDR3 length was moderately but significantly shorter in type 1 diabetes patients. At VDJ recombination sites, patients with type 1 diabetes made fewer insertions and deleted more nucleotides, a pattern implying thymic rearrangement abnormalities.

The entire amount of isolated RNA was reverse transcribed using the High Capacity cDNA Reverse Transcription Kit, so the sequenced TCRB transcripts were expressed ones. Deep immunoSEQ sequencing was performed on naive, central memory and regulatory T cell samples, with an average of approximately 4 million total reads per sample. Sorted cells were lysed in RLT buffer and RNA was extracted with DNase-treated RNeasy Micro or Mini kits, depending on cell number. Each cell subset was processed separately to prevent cross-contamination, with patient and healthy donor samples processed together. The immunoSEQ multiplex PCR was used to amplify TCRB sequences from cDNA, yielding 87-bp fragments that span the CDR3 region. Sequencing of the amplicons was performed on the Illumina HiSeq platform. The paper's data handling went like this. Synthetic template baselines were used to correct PCR bias computationally, reads within Hamming distance 2 were collapsed, and singletons that could not be merged were discarded. Reads were aligned against IMGT to assign V, D and J genes, CDR3 length and insertions or deletions at six rearrangement sites. Within each subset, clonotype counts were normalized to the number of sorted cells before true diversity and Gini coefficients were calculated with the tcR R package. The overlap coefficient, calculated on TCRB nucleotide sequences, was used to quantify repertoire sharing. TCRdb stores this immuneACCESS table with in-frame sequences only. Part of the clones is absent; in the studies checked, under half of the shortfall reflects unresolved V genes, and no reason is known for the rest. The D gene and trimming were derived from the DNA, and the V and J assignments and clone size from that table. This sample has a few hundred thousand clones in its table, and about 26% of those were observed once. The top ten constitute roughly 4% of the sample.

The TCR sequence derives from a man aged 25 to 40 in good health. The sequenced sample consisted of central memory CD4+ T cells from blood. Recombination connected TRBV7-6 to TRBJ1-4; the D gene identity is not certain. Here is the DNA: TGTGCCAGCAGCTTATCGGAGGAAAAACTGTTTTTT. It specifies CASSLSEEKLFF.